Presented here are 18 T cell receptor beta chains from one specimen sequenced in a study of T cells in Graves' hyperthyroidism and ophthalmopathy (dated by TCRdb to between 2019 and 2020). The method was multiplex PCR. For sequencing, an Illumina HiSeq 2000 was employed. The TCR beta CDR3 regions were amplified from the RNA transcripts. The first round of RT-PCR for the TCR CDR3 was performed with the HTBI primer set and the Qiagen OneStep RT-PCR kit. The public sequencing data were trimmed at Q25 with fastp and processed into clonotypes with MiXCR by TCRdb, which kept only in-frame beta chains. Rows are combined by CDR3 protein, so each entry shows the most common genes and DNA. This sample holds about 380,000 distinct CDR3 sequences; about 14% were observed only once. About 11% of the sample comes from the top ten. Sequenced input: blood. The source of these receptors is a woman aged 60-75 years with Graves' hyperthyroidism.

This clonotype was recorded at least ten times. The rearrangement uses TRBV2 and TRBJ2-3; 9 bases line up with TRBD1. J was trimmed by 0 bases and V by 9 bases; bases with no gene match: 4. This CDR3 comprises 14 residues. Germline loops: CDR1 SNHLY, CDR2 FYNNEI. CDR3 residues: CASRDRASTDTQYF. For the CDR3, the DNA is TGTGCCAGTCGGGACAGGGCCAGCACAGATACGCAGTATTTT.

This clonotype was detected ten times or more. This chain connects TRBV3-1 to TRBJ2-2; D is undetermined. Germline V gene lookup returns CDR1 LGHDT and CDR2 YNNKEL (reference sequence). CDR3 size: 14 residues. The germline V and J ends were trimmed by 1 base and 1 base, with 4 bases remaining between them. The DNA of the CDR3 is TGTGCCAGCAGCCAAGGACAGAACACCGGGGAGCTGTTTTTT. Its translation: CASSQGQNTGELFF. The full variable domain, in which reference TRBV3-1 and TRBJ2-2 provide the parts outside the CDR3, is DTAVSQTPKYLVTQMGNDKSIKCEQNLGHDTMYWYKQDSKKFLKIMFSYNNKELIINETVPNRFSPKSPDKAHLNLHINSLELGDSAVYFCASSQGQNTGELFFGEGSRLTVL.

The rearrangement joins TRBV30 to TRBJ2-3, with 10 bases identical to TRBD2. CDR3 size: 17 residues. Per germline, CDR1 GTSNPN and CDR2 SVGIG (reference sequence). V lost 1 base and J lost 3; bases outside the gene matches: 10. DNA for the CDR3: TGTGCCTGGAGTGAAGCGGGAGGGCCCAGTCGGACAGATACGCAGTATTTT. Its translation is CAWSEAGGPSRTDTQYF.

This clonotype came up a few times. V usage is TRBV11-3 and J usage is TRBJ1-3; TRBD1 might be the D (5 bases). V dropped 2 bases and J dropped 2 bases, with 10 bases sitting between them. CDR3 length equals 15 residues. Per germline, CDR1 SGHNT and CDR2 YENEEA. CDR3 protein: CASSLSPGPGNTIYF. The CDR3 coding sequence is TGTGCCAGCAGCTTATCGCCAGGGCCTGGAAACACCATATATTTT. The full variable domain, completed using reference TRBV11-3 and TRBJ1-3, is EAGVVQSPRYKIIEKKQPVAFWCNPISGHNTLYWYLQNLGQGPELLIRYENEEAVDDSQLPKDRFSAERLKGVDSTLKIQPAELGDSAVYLCASSLSPGPGNTIYFGEGSWLTVV.

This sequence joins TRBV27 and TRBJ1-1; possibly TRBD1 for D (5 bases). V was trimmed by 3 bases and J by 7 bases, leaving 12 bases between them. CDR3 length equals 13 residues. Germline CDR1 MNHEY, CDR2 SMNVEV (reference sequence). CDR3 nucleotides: TGTGCCAGCAGTTTCGGGGCTCGAAGTGAAGCTTTCTTT. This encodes CASSFGARSEAFF.

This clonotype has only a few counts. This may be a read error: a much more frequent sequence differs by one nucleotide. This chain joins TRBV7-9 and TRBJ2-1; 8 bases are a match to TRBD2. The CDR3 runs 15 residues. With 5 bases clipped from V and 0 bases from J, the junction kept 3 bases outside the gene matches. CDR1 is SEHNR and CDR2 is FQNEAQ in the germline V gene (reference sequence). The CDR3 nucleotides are TGTGCCAGCAGCGTTAGCGGGACCTCCTACAATGAGCAGTTCTTC. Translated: CASSVSGTSYNEQFF.

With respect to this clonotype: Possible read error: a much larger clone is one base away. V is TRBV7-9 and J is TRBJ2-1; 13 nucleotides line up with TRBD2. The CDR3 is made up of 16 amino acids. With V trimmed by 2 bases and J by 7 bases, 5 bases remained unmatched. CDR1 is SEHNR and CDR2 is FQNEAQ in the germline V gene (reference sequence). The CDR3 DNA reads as TGTGCCAGCAGCTTACCCCGGACTAGCGGGAGTAATGAGCAGTTCTTC. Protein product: CASSLPRTSGSNEQFF.

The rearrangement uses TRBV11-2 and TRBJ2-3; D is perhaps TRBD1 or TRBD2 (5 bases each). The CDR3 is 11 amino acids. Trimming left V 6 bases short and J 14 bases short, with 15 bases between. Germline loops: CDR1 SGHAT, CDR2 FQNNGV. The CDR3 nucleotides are TGTGCCAGCAGTCGAACCGGGACCAGGTATTTT. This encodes CASSRTGTRYF.

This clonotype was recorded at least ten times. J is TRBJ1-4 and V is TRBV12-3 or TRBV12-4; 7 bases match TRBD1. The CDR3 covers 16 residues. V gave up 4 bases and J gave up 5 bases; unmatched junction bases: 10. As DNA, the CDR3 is TGTGCCAGCAGTTCCCCTGGACAGGATTGGAATGAAAAACTGTTTTTT. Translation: CASSSPGQDWNEKLFF.

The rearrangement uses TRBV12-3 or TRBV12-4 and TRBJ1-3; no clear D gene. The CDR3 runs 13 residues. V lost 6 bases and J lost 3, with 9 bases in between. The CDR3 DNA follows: TGTGCCAGCAGCGACTCAGTTGGAAACACCATATATTTT. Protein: CASSDSVGNTIYF.

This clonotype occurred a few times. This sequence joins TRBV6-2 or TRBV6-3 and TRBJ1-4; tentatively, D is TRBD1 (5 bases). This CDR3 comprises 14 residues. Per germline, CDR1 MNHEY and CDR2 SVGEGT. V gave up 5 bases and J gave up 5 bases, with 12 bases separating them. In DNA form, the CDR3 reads TGTGCCAGCAGTGGGGGACTTCCGAATGAAAAACTGTTTTTT. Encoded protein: CASSGGLPNEKLFF.

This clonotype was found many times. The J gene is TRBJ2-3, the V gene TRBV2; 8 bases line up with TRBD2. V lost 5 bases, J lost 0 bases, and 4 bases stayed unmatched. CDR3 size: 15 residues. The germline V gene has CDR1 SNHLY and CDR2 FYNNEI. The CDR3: CASSRLASSTDTQYF. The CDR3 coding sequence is TGTGCCAGCAGTAGACTAGCGTCTAGCACAGATACGCAGTATTTT.

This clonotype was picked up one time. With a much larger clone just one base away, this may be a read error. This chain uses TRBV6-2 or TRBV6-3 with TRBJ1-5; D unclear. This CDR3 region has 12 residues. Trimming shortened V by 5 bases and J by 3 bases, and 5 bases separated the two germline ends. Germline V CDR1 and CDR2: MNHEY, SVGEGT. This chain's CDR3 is CASSATNQPQHF. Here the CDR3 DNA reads TGTGCCAGCAGTGCAACCAATCAGCCCCAGCATTTT.

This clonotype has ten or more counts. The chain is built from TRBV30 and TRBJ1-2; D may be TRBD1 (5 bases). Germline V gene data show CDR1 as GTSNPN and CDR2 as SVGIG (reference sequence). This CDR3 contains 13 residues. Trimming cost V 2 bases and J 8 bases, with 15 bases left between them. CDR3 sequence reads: CAWSPSLGRGYTF. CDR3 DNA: TGTGCCTGGAGTCCATCTTTGGGGCGCGGCTACACCTTC.

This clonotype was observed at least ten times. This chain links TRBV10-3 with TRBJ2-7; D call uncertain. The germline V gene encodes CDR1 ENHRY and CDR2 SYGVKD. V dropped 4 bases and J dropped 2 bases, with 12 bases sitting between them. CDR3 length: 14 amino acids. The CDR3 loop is CAISGRWRTYEQYF. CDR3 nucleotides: TGTGCCATCAGTGGACGATGGCGTACCTACGAGCAGTACTTC.

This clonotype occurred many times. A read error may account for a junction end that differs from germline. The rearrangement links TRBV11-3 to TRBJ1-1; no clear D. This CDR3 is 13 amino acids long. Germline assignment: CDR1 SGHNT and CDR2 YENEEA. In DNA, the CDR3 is TGTGCCAACAGCACCCATTTGAACACTGAAGCTTTCTTT. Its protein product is CANSTHLNTEAFF.

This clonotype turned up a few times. CDR3 nucleotides: TGTGCCAGCAGCGTAGATCGGGATGGCTACACCTTC. This sequence encodes CASSVDRDGYTF. The chain links TRBV9 to TRBJ1-2; D remains ambiguous. The CDR3 has 12 amino acids. Germline assignment: CDR1 SGDLS and CDR2 YYNGEE. Trimming shortened V by 0 bases and J by 6 bases, and 6 bases separated the two germline ends.

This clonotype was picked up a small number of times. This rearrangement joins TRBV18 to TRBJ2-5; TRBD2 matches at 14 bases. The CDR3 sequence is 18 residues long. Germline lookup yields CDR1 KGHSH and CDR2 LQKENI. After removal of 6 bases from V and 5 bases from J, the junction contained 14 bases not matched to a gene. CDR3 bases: TGTGCCAGCTCGCCGGGACTAGCGGGAGAGGAGGTCGGGGAGACCCAGTACTTC. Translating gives CASSPGLAGEEVGETQYF.